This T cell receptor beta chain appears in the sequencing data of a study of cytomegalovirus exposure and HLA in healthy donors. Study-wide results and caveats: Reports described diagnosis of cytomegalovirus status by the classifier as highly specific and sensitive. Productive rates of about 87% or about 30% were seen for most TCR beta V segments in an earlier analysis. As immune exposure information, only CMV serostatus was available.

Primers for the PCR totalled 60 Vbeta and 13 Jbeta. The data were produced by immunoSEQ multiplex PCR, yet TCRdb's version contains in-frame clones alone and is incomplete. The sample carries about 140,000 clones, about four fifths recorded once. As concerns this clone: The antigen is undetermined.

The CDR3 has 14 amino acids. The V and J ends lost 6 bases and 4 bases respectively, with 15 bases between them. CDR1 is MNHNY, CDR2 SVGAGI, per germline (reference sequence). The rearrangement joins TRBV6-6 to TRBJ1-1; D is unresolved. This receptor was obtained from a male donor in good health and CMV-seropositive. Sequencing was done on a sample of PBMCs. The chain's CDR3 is CASSYDKGGTEAFF. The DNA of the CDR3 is TGTGCCAGCAGCTACGACAAAGGAGGCACTGAAGCTTTCTTT.